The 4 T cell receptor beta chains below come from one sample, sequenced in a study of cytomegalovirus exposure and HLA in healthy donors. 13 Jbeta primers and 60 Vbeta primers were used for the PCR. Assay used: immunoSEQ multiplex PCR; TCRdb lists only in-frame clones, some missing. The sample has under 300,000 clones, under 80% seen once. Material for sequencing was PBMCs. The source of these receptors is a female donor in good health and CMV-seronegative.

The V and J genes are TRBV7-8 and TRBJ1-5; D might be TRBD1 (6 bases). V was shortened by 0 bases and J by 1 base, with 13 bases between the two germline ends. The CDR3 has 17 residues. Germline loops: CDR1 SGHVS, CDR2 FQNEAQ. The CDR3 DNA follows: TGTGCCAGCAGCTTAGCGGGACATTCTTTAAGCAATCAGCCCCAGCATTTT. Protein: CASSLAGHSLSNQPQHF. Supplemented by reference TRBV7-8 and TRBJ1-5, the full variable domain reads GAGVSQSPRYKVAKRGQDVALRCDPISGHVSLFWYQQALGQGPEFLTYFQNEAQLDKSGLPSDRFFAERPEGSVSTLKIQRTQQEDSAVYLCASSLAGHSLSNQPQHFGDGTRLSIL.

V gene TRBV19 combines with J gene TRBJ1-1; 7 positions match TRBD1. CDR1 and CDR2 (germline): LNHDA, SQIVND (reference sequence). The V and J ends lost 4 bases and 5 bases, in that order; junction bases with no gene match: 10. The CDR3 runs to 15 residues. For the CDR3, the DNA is TGTGCCAGTAGTACCTCGACAGGGTCGAGGACTGAAGCTTTCTTT. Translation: CASSTSTGSRTEAFF.

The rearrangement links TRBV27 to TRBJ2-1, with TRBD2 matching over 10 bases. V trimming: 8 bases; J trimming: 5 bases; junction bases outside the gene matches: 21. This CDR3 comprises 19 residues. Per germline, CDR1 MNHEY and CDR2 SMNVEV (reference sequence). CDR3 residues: CASATLGEREGPTDNEQFF. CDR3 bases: TGTGCCAGCGCAACCTTGGGAGAGCGGGAGGGCCCTACCGACAATGAGCAGTTCTTC.

The CDR3 spells CASSVAGGGYTF. In nucleotides, the CDR3 is TGTGCCAGCAGCGTAGCTGGGGGGGGCTACACCTTC. The rearrangement uses TRBV9 and TRBJ1-2; D perhaps matches TRBD1 (5 bases). V gave up 0 bases and J gave up 8 bases, with 8 bases separating them. The germline V gene encodes CDR1 SGDLS and CDR2 YYNGEE. The CDR3 is 12 residues long.